These 16 T cell receptor beta chains were sequenced from one sample in a study of blood T cell repertoires in COVID-19. Here immunoSEQ multiplex PCR was the method, and the copy in TCRdb shows in-frame clones only, minus some. Here the sample spans 55,000 to 85,000 clones, about nine tenths being singletons. The sequencing input was peripheral blood. Receptors were obtained from a human donor in a cohort sampled during active COVID-19.

The V and J genes are TRBV6-1 and TRBJ1-2; D ambiguous. V lost 2 bases and J lost 4, with 5 bases in between. The germline V gene encodes CDR1 MNHNS and CDR2 SASEGT. The CDR3 has 12 amino acids. The CDR3 sequence is CASSETVYGYTF. In DNA, the CDR3 is TGTGCCAGCAGTGAAACAGTCTATGGCTACACCTTC.

CDR3 sequence (DNA): TGTGCCAGCTCCTCGACAGGGGGGATCGCAACTAATGAAAAACTGTTTTTT. Protein: CASSSTGGIATNEKLFF. The chain carries TRBV18 and TRBJ1-4; 9 bases fit TRBD1. Germline loops: CDR1 KGHSH, CDR2 LQKENI. This CDR3 has 17 amino acids. V dropped 6 bases and J dropped 0; count of bases not matched to a gene: 8.

The chain uses TRBV5-5 and TRBJ2-7, with TRBD1 as a possible D gene (5 bases). Germline CDR1 is SGHKS and CDR2 is YYEKEE (reference sequence). CDR3 length equals 16 residues. Trimming removed 4 bases from V and 0 bases from J, with 17 bases in between. The CDR3 region has the DNA TGTGCCAGCAGCCTGGATCCCTCAGGGTACTCCTACGAGCAGTACTTC. This codes for CASSLDPSGYSYEQYF.

The chain recombines TRBV7-9 with TRBJ2-7; D is undetermined. V dropped 7 bases and J dropped 5 bases, with 18 bases sitting between them. Germline V lookup: CDR1 SEHNR, CDR2 FQNEAQ (reference sequence). This CDR3 comprises 14 residues. CDR3 region: CASNIRYQANEQYF. The CDR3 DNA follows: TGTGCCAGCAACATAAGATACCAGGCGAACGAGCAGTACTTC.

V usage is TRBV12-3 or TRBV12-4 and J usage is TRBJ2-3, with a tentative D call TRBD1 (5 bases). This CDR3 has 13 amino acids. With 4 bases removed from V and 3 bases from J, the gap between germline ends came to 8 bases. CDR3 protein: CASSSRQTDTQYF. DNA for the CDR3: TGTGCCAGCAGTTCCCGACAGACAGATACGCAGTATTTT.

This clone occurred a few times. The chain joins TRBV5-5 to TRBJ1-3; the match to TRBD1 covers 7 bases. Germline values: CDR1 SGHKS, CDR2 YYEKEE (reference sequence). This CDR3 contains 15 residues. Trimming took 5 bases from V and 0 from J; bases not matched to a gene: 5. Here the CDR3 DNA reads TGTGCCAGCAGTCCGACAGGGAGCTCTGGAAACACCATATATTTT. It encodes CASSPTGSSGNTIYF.

The chain couples TRBV3-1 (or the pseudogene TRBV3-2) to TRBJ2-5; 10 positions agree with TRBD2. CDR3 length: 14 amino acids. Germline CDR1 reads LGHDT; CDR2 reads YNNKEL (reference sequence). Trimming cost V 4 bases and J 2 bases; bases outside gene matches: 1. CDR3 nucleotides: TGTGCCAGCAGCCGGACTAGCGGACAAGAGACCCAGTACTTC. As protein: CASSRTSGQETQYF.

The chain combines TRBV7-2 with TRBJ2-1; 9 bases agree with TRBD2. Germline assignment: CDR1 SGHTA and CDR2 FQGNSA. The CDR3 runs 15 residues. With 8 bases clipped from V and 9 bases from J, the junction kept 14 bases outside the gene matches. CDR3 bases: TGTGCCAGCCATACGCGGTGGGCGGGGGGGTCTGAGCAGTTCTTC. Its protein product is CASHTRWAGGSEQFF.

The chain employs TRBV7-2 and TRBJ1-4; 7 bases line up with TRBD1. The CDR3 length is 15 residues. The V segment lost 4 bases and the J segment 0 bases; nucleotides outside the gene matches: 2. Germline CDR1 SGHTA, CDR2 FQGNSA. The CDR3 loop reads CASSSQGATNEKLFF. For the CDR3, the DNA is TGTGCCAGCAGCTCGCAGGGGGCAACTAATGAAAAACTGTTTTTT.

This chain links TRBV2 with TRBJ2-3, with 10 bases that match TRBD1. The germline gives CDR1 SNHLY, CDR2 FYNNEI. The J segment lost 4 bases and the V segment lost 9 bases, leaving 10 bases of the junction unmatched. The length of the CDR3 is 15 residues. The CDR3 coding sequence is TGTGCCAGTAGCCGGACAGGGGGAGACTCAGATACGCAGTATTTT. Protein sequence: CASSRTGGDSDTQYF. The full variable domain, completed using reference TRBV2 and TRBJ2-3, is EPEVTQTPSHQVTQMGQEVILRCVPISNHLYFYWYRQILGQKVEFLVSFYNNEISEKSEIFDDQFSVERPDGSNFTLKIRSTKLEDSAMYFCASSRTGGDSDTQYFGPGTRLTVL.

A single count supports this clone. This chain joins TRBV20-1 and TRBJ2-3, with 9 bases fitting TRBD2. This CDR3 comprises 14 residues. V lost 3 bases, J lost 2 bases, and 3 bases stayed unmatched. The V gene's germline CDR1 is DFQATT and CDR2 SNEGSKA (reference sequence). Here the CDR3 reads CSASASGTTDTQYF. The CDR3 DNA sequence: TGCAGTGCTAGTGCTAGCGGGACCACAGATACGCAGTATTTT.

The genes are TRBV9 and TRBJ1-3; 8 nucleotides match TRBD1. V shed 4 bases, J shed 0 bases, and the junction held 6 bases outside the gene matches. Per germline, CDR1 SGDLS and CDR2 YYNGEE. The CDR3 has 16 amino acids. Here the CDR3 reads CASSPTGGASGNTIYF. The CDR3 DNA reads as TGTGCCAGCAGCCCAACAGGGGGGGCCTCTGGAAACACCATATATTTT.

V usage is TRBV19 and J usage is TRBJ1-2, with D unresolved. V was cut by 9 bases and J by 3 bases, with 17 bases left in between. The CDR3 has 14 residues. From germline, CDR1 is LNHDA and CDR2 SQIVND (reference sequence). As DNA, the CDR3 is TGTGCCAGCAGTCTACCGGGTTTGGACTATGGCTACACCTTC. Its protein is CASSLPGLDYGYTF.

A word on this clone: Distinct nucleotide sequences in the sample also encode this CDR3. The genes are TRBV12-3 or TRBV12-4 and TRBJ2-1; weak D call: TRBD2 (7 bases). The CDR3 is 12 residues long. Deletions cut 6 bases from V and 8 bases from J, with 11 bases between. In DNA, the CDR3 is TGTGCCAGCAGCCTAGGGGGGGATGAGCAGTTCTTC. This encodes CASSLGGDEQFF.

This clone was recorded only once. This chain connects TRBV28 to TRBJ1-3; TRBD1 matches 7 bases. Germline trimming cut 5 bases from V and 2 bases from J; bases unmatched to any gene: 3. CDR3 length: 14 amino acids. From germline, CDR1 is MDHEN and CDR2 SYDVKM. The CDR3 nucleotides are TGTGCCAGCAGTCTAGACAGGGCTGGAAACACCATATATTTT. This codes for CASSLDRAGNTIYF.

The chain links TRBV2 to TRBJ2-2; a possible D gene is TRBD2 (7 bases). The CDR3 has 15 amino acids. The germline V and J ends were trimmed by 3 bases and 5 bases, with 13 bases remaining between them. Germline values: CDR1 SNHLY, CDR2 FYNNEI. CDR3 amino acids: CASSERGGRTGELFF. CDR3 DNA: TGTGCCAGCAGTGAGAGGGGGGGCCGGACCGGGGAGCTGTTTTTT.